This entry lists 19 T cell receptor gamma chains sequenced from one sample in a study of gamma-delta T cells after stem cell transplantation. TCRdb re-called the RT-PCR reads using CATT. The profile shows under 400 gamma-chain clones, roughly 49% of them singletons. The specimen was gamma-delta T cells. The receptor set was obtained from a human donor. It is not recorded whose cells these are; they may come from a transplant donor.

This clone was counted once. Mismatch with germline at one junction end may stem from a read error. This sequence joins TRGV9 and TRGJ1 or TRGJ2. TCRdb supplies no J gene; here it was assigned by aligning the nucleotide sequence to germline. Germline CDR1 and CDR2: GITISATS and ISYDGTV (reference sequence). CDR3 length equals 15 residues. CDR3 sequence (DNA): TGTGCCTCGTGGGAGGTGTTGGGTAGTAATTATAAGAAACTCTTT. Its protein product is CASWEVLGSNYKKLF.

The rearrangement links TRGV9 to TRGJ1 or TRGJ2. TCRdb carries no J gene annotation; the J gene was assigned here by matching the DNA with germline. This CDR3 contains 13 residues. The V segment lost 0 bases and the J segment 2 bases; nucleotides outside the gene matches: 1. Germline CDR1 and CDR2: GITISATS and ISYDGTV (reference sequence). CDR3 DNA: TGTGCCTTGTGGGAGGTGTATTATTATAAGAAACTCTTT. Protein product: CALWEVYYYKKLF.

The J gene is TRGJ1 or TRGJ2, the V gene TRGV2. TCRdb gives no J gene; it was assigned here by matching the DNA to germline. CDR1 EGSNGY and CDR2 YDSYNSKV come from the germline V gene. The CDR3 contains 13 residues. Trimming took 2 bases from V and 1 from J; bases not matched to a gene: 2. CDR3 nucleotide sequence: TGTGCCACCTGGGACGTTAATTATTATAAGAAACTCTTT. It is translated as CATWDVNYYKKLF.

This clone has a handful of counts. It may be a read error: a sequence one base away is much more abundant. V gene TRGV9 combines with J gene TRGJP. Germline CDR1 and CDR2: GITISATS and ISYDGTV (reference sequence). This CDR3 is built from 16 residues. CDR3 in amino acids: CALWEVQKLGKKIKVF. Here the CDR3 DNA reads TGTGCCTTGTGGGAGGTGCAAAAGTTGGGCAAAAAAATCAAGGTATTT.

This clone occurred a few times. A read error may explain this, as a much larger clone is one base away. This specimen includes other DNA sequences encoding the same CDR3. The V gene is TRGV9, the J gene TRGJP. Germline values: CDR1 GITISATS, CDR2 ISYDGTV (reference sequence). The CDR3 is 16 residues long. The trim removed 1 base at V and 4 bases at J, leaving 1 base unmatched. CDR3 region: CALWEVQELGKKIKVF. CDR3 nucleotides: TGTGCCTTGTGGGAGGTACAAGAGTTGGGCAAAAAAATCAAGGTATTT.

Points on this clone: A much larger clone lies a single base off, so this may be a read error. This sequence joins TRGV9 and TRGJP. The J gene, left out of TCRdb, was set here by checking the DNA against germline. In germline, CDR1 is GITISATS, CDR2 ISYDGTV (reference sequence). The CDR3 extends over 16 amino acids. CDR3 in amino acids: CALWEVQELGKKNKVF. The CDR3 DNA sequence: TGTGCCTTGTGGGAGGTGCAAGAGTTGGGCAAAAAAAACAAGGTATTT.

The chain uses TRGV9 and TRGJP. The J gene comes from matching the DNA to germline here; TCRdb lacks it. This CDR3 spans 17 amino acids. The trim removed 2 bases at V and 3 bases at J, leaving 4 bases unmatched. CDR1 and CDR2 (germline): GITISATS, ISYDGTV (reference sequence). CDR3 bases: TGTGCCTTGTGGGAGGCGCCGCAAGAGTTGGGCAAAAAAATCAAGGTATTT. This translates into CALWEAPQELGKKIKVF.

The V and J genes are TRGV9 and TRGJP. No J segment appears in TCRdb, so it was assigned here by matching the sequence to germline. From germline, CDR1 is GITISATS and CDR2 ISYDGTV (reference sequence). The length of the CDR3 is 17 residues. Losses at the gene ends were 2 bases for V and 4 bases for J; bases not matched to a gene: 5. The CDR3 DNA reads TGTGCCTTGTGGGAGGACGGTCAAGAGTTGGGCAAAAAAATCAAGGTATTT. This encodes CALWEDGQELGKKIKVF.

Concerning this clone itself: A far bigger clonotype differs at one base, so this is likely a read error. The chain carries TRGV9 and TRGJP. The J gene, absent from TCRdb, was called here by matching the DNA to germline. The CDR3 is 17 residues long. Germline CDR1 and CDR2: GITISATS and ISYDGTV (reference sequence). Trimming cost V 0 bases and J 7 bases; bases outside gene matches: 6. In DNA form, the CDR3 reads TGTGCCTTGTGGGAGGTGCACCCTGAGTTGGGCAAAAAAATCAAGGTATTT. As protein: CALWEVHPELGKKIKVF.

The chain is built from TRGV9 and TRGJ1 or TRGJ2. The J gene, absent from TCRdb, was called here by matching the DNA to germline. Germline CDR1 and CDR2: GITISATS and ISYDGTV (reference sequence). This CDR3 has 14 amino acids. The ends lost 4 bases at V and 2 bases at J; junction bases unmatched: 8. CDR3 DNA sequence: TGTGCCTTGTGGGATCCGGGCGATTATTATAAGAAACTCTTT. It encodes CALWDPGDYYKKLF.

Of note for this clone: One base separates it from a far larger clone, so it is likely a read error. The chain is built from TRGV9 and TRGJP. The J gene, absent from TCRdb, was called here by matching the DNA to germline. This CDR3 spans 17 amino acids. From germline, CDR1 is GITISATS and CDR2 ISYDGTV (reference sequence). V shed 6 bases, J shed 4 bases, and the junction held 9 bases outside the gene matches. The CDR3, as DNA: TGTGCCTTGTGGAAGGGATTTCAAGAGTTGGGCAAAAAAATCAAGGTATTT. Translation: CALWKGFQELGKKIKVF.

This clone appeared a few times. It may be a read error: a sequence one base away is much more abundant. The same CDR3 can be traced to other DNA sequences in this sample. The chain uses TRGV9 and TRGJP. Because TCRdb records no J gene, it was assigned here through a match of the DNA to germline. There are 16 residues in the CDR3. CDR1 and CDR2 from the germline V gene are GITISATS and ISYDGTV (reference sequence). Losses at the gene ends were 0 bases for V and 6 bases for J; bases not matched to a gene: 2. The CDR3 spells CALWEVGELGKKIKVF. The CDR3 nucleotides read TGTGCCTTGTGGGAGGTGGGAGAGTTGGGCAAAAAAATCAAGGTATTT.

Notes on this clone: A far larger clone is one base from this, pointing to a likely read error. This chain links TRGV9 with TRGJP. In the absence of a J gene in TCRdb, the DNA was matched to germline to assign it here. The V and J ends lost 0 bases and 6 bases, in that order; junction bases with no gene match: 2. The CDR3 has 16 residues. Germline V CDR1 and CDR2: GITISATS, ISYDGTV (reference sequence). In nucleotides, the CDR3 is TGTGCCTTGTGGGAGGTGGTAGAGTTGGGCAAAAAAATCAAGGTATTT. Its protein is CALWEVVELGKKIKVF.

CDR3 sequence reads: CALWEYQELGKKIKVF. The CDR3 DNA sequence: TGTGCCTTGTGGGAGTACCAAGAGTTGGGCAAAAAAATCAAGGTATTT. The V call is TRGV9, the J call TRGJP. TCRdb gives no J gene; it was assigned here by matching the DNA to germline. The V and J ends lost 3 bases and 4 bases, in that order; junction bases with no gene match: 3. Germline CDR1 and CDR2: GITISATS and ISYDGTV (reference sequence). This CDR3 region has 16 residues.

This clone was found once. The chain uses TRGV9 and TRGJP. The J gene, absent from TCRdb, was called here by matching the DNA to germline. CDR1 is GITISATS and CDR2 is ISYDGTV in the germline V gene (reference sequence). The CDR3 runs to 17 residues. V gave up 4 bases and J gave up 7 bases; unmatched junction bases: 10. CDR3 in DNA: TGTGCCTTGTGGGAAGCGAACGTGGAGTTGGGCAAAAAAATCAAGGTATTT. It encodes CALWEANVELGKKIKVF.

Notes on this clone: The same CDR3 arises from other DNA sequences in this sample as well. The chain is built from TRGV9 and TRGJP. The J gene is not listed in TCRdb, so it was assigned here from a DNA match to germline. The trim removed 1 base at V and 5 bases at J, leaving 2 bases unmatched. The germline V gene encodes CDR1 GITISATS and CDR2 ISYDGTV (reference sequence). CDR3 length equals 16 residues. The CDR3 reads CALWEVKELGKKIKVF. The DNA for the CDR3 is TGTGCCTTGTGGGAGGTTAAAGAGTTGGGCAAAAAAATCAAGGTATTT.

Note on this clone: It may be a read error: a sequence one base away is much more abundant. The chain has TRGV9 and TRGJP. No J segment appears in TCRdb, so it was assigned here by matching the sequence to germline. Germline CDR1 GITISATS, CDR2 ISYDGTV (reference sequence). The trim removed 3 bases at V and 4 bases at J, leaving 3 bases unmatched. This CDR3 is built from 16 residues. CDR3: CALWEFQELGKKIKVF. The CDR3 nucleotides are TGTGCCTTGTGGGAGTTCCAAGAGTTGGGCAAAAAAATCAAGGTATTT.

V gene TRGV9 combines with J gene TRGJ1 or TRGJ2. TCRdb records no J gene; here it was assigned by comparing the DNA to germline. After removal of 2 bases from V and 4 bases from J, the junction contained 11 bases not matched to a gene. The CDR3 consists of 15 residues. Germline-derived CDR1 and CDR2 are GITISATS and ISYDGTV (reference sequence). In DNA, the CDR3 is TGTGCCTTGTGGGAGGCCGAAGGGTCCTATTATAAGAAACTCTTT. Translation: CALWEAEGSYYKKLF.

By sample share, this clone is large. V usage is TRGV9 and J usage is TRGJP. The junction had 3 bases not matched to a gene; V was cut back by 3 bases and J by 4 bases. CDR3 length equals 16 residues. Germline V gene lookup returns CDR1 GITISATS and CDR2 ISYDGTV (reference sequence). The CDR3 here is CALWELQELGKKIKVF. The CDR3, as DNA: TGTGCCTTGTGGGAGCTCCAAGAGTTGGGCAAAAAAATCAAGGTATTT.